These T cell receptor beta chains were read from a single sample in a study of T-cell reconstitution after alpha-beta-depleted transplantation in children. Using its own MiXCR run on the PCR reads, TCRdb lists one record per CDR3 protein. In the table there are about 400,000 distinct CDR3 sequences, roughly 22% of which are singletons. This specimen consisted of PBMCs from the stem cell graft donor, obtained from the stem cell graft. The receptor set was obtained from a human donor who donated a stem cell graft to a child with acute myeloid leukemia. Both conserved end residues are part of each CDR3. Only part of the rows carry a size: once, few, many, or a class if the clone is expanded.

NA	TRBV20-1	TRBJ2-3	CSAPRDYTDTQYF
many	TRBV15	TRBJ1-2	CATSRTTGNYGYTF
NA	TRBV6-1	TRBJ2-1	CASKVGGRNEQFF
NA	TRBV24-1	TRBJ1-2	CATSDFSADYGYTF
many	TRBV20-1	TRBJ2-2	CSARGSSGSSNTGELFF
NA	TRBV20-1	TRBJ2-7	CSARLAFEDEQYF
NA	TRBV4-1	TRBJ2-1	CASSLPAVADNEQFF
few	TRBV7-9	TRBJ1-1	CASSSRQITEAFF
NA	TRBV4-3	TRBJ1-5	CASSQRNQPQHF
NA	TRBV7-8	TRBJ2-7	CASSLWSGGSYEQYF
few	TRBV6-1	TRBJ2-7	CASTTIGSSYEQYF
many	TRBV20-1	TRBJ2-1	CSAESSGPLNEQFF
once	TRBV20-1	TRBJ2-3	CSAPVGERVGDTQYF
few	TRBV20-1	TRBJ2-7	CSASATGNSYEQYF
few	TRBV20-1	TRBJ2-7	CSAPTAGQFSDEQYF
few	TRBV4-1	TRBJ2-3	CASSRNPSERADTQYF
many	TRBV6-2/TRBV6-3	TRBJ1-5	CASSYYRGQGSNQPQHF
NA	TRBV6-5	TRBJ1-2	CASSYSGQGARGYTF
NA	TRBV7-2	TRBJ2-7	CASRGGTSGTYEQYF
many	TRBV28	TRBJ2-7	CASSLVAGLIIYEQYF
few	TRBV4-3	TRBJ1-1	CASSLNRGTEAFF
NA	TRBV27	TRBJ1-2	CASRYGDRDYGYTF
NA	TRBV4-2	TRBJ1-2	CASSQAGGNYGYTF
many	TRBV29-1	TRBJ2-3	CSVLSPGLAGKDTQYF
NA	TRBV20-1	TRBJ2-3	CSAGPGTSTDTQYF
few	TRBV20-1	TRBJ2-7	CSARLAESSYEQYF
NA	TRBV20-1	TRBJ2-1	CSARSRARDEQFF
many	TRBV20-1	TRBJ2-7	CSARQGEQYF
few	TRBV5-1	TRBJ1-3	CASSLDVHLSGNTIYF
NA	TRBV2	TRBJ1-6	CASSETGGSPLHF
NA	TRBV12-3/TRBV12-4	TRBJ1-2	CASRRVEYGYTF
many	TRBV20-1	TRBJ2-7	CSARDRRAAALYEQYF
NA	TRBV2	TRBJ2-4	CASSEARDRVTKNIQYF
many	TRBV4-2	TRBJ2-7	CASSQDNLGVQYF
many	TRBV29-1	TRBJ2-6	CSVEDLQDSGANVLTF
NA	TRBV2	TRBJ2-7	CASSFQGISYEQYF
NA	TRBV19	TRBJ2-7	CASSVPGPYEQYF
NA	TRBV20-1	TRBJ2-1	CSARNKMAEQFF
NA	TRBV7-9	TRBJ2-1	CASSSLWGGPLNEQFF
NA	TRBV12-3/TRBV12-4	TRBJ2-5	CASSPTEGETQYF
NA	TRBV20-1	TRBJ2-1	CSATPSYNEQFF
NA	TRBV29-1	TRBJ2-5	CSVGWREGRQETQYF
few	TRBV2	TRBJ2-1	CASSGETKYEQFF
NA	TRBV20-1	TRBJ2-3	CSVTAGGSVDTQYF
NA	TRBV27	TRBJ2-7	CASSPRLEIYEQYF
many	TRBV24-1	TRBJ2-1	CATSVEGRGQFF
many	TRBV12-3/TRBV12-4	TRBJ2-5	CASQPVAGGQETQYF
NA	TRBV10-3	TRBJ2-5	CAISDSTGTSGRAKETQYF
many	TRBV12-3/TRBV12-4	TRBJ1-5	CASSREGGQPQHF
few	TRBV5-6	TRBJ2-1	CASSSIGEPGIYEQFF
NA	TRBV5-6	TRBJ2-1	CASSIRHYNEQFF
NA	TRBV12-3/TRBV12-4	TRBJ2-2	CASSLGGVGSGELFF
many	TRBV20-1	TRBJ2-1	CSATPTGLAGGFEQFF
many	TRBV12-3/TRBV12-4	TRBJ2-1	CASSQDRGANEQFF
few	TRBV20-1	TRBJ1-2	CSAKGDVYGYTF
NA	TRBV20-1	TRBJ2-7	CSARDRSRVYEQYF
NA	TRBV6-5	TRBJ1-2	CASSYSLVGDYGYTF
NA	TRBV5-1	TRBJ2-6	CASSLAGQPSSGANVLTF
NA	TRBV24-1	TRBJ1-5	CATSGFKGPDDQPQHF